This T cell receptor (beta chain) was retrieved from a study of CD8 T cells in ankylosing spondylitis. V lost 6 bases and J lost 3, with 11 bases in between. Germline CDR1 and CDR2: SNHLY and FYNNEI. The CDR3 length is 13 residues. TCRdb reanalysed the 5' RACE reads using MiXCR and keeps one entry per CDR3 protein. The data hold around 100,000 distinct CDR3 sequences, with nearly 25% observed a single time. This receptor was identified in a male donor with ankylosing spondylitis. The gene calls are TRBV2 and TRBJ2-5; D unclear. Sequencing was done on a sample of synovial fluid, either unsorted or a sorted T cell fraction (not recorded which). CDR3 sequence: CASSANTEETQYF. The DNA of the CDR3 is TGTGCCAGCAGCGCCAACACGGAAGAGACCCAGTACTTC.